This T cell receptor (beta chain) was captured in a study of OX40 agonist ivuxolimab in advanced cancers. Clones were read by immunoSEQ multiplex PCR, and TCRdb kept only the in-frame ones, dropping some. The sample lists over 85,000 clones, 70% to 90% occurring once. This CDR3 comprises 16 residues. The germline CDR1 and CDR2 sequences are SGHRS and YFSETQ. Trimming removed 6 bases from V and 0 bases from J, with 16 bases in between. The TCR originated in an adult with an advanced solid tumor such as melanoma, head and neck, liver or kidney cancer. The V and J genes are TRBV5-1 and TRBJ2-1, with a possible D match to TRBD2 (7 bases). The starting material was CD4+ or CD8+ T cells sorted from blood, obtained in a trial of the OX40 agonist ivuxolimab. In DNA, the CDR3 is TGCGCCAGCAAGGGTGGGGGGGCAAGCTCCTACAATGAGCAGTTCTTC. It specifies CASKGGGASSYNEQFF.